This TCR beta chain appears in the sequencing data of a study of T cell repertoires in cytomegalovirus infection. Overall study: CMV epitopes in the study were HLA-C-restricted (recently identified) and HLA-B-restricted (well studied).

MiXCR was run by TCRdb on the reads, yielding one entry per CDR3 protein. The sample gives some 800,000 distinct CDR3 sequences, around a third of which show up once; roughly 12% is in the top ten. This clonotype was seen many times. Its target is not known. Study outcomes and limitations: Public TCR beta family frequency separated CMV-and-HLA carriers, including in an independent cohort. There were HLA-C-restricted CMV-specific TCR beta clonotypes dominating the ex vivo response.

This CDR3 region has 17 residues. Per germline, CDR1 SGHVS and CDR2 FNYEAQ. The V gene lost 3 bases and the J gene lost 1 base, with 18 bases spanning the gap. The V and J genes are TRBV7-6 and TRBJ1-1; D is undetermined. The TCR originated in a human donor in good health (CMV status not recorded). Some clones in this sample may be carry-over from other donors' samples. The source material was cultured CD8+ T cells from PBMCs, sampled from culture after CMV antigen stimulation. The CDR3 protein is CASSLIWADPQNTEAFF. The CDR3, as DNA: TGTGCCAGCAGCTTGATCTGGGCCGATCCTCAGAACACTGAAGCTTTCTTT.